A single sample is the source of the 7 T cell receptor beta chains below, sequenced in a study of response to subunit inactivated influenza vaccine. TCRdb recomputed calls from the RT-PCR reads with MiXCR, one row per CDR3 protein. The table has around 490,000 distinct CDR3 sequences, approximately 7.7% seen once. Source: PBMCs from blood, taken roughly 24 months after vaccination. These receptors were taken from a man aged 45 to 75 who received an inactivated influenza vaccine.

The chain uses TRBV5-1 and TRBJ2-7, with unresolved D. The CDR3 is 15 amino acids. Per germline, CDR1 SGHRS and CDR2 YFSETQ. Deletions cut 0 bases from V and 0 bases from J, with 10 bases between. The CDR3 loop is CASSLEAQTSYEQYF. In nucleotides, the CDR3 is TGCGCCAGCAGCTTGGAAGCACAGACCTCCTACGAGCAGTACTTC.

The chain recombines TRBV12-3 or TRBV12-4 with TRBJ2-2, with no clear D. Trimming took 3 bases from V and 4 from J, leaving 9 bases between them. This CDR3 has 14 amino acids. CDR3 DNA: TGTGCCAGCAGTTTCGAGCAGTTCACCGGGGAGCTGTTTTTT. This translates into CASSFEQFTGELFF.

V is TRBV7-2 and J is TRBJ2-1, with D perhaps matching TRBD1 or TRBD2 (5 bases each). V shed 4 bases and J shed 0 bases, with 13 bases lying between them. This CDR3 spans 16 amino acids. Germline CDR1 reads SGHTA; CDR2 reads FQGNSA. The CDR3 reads CASSSTGTTSYNEQFF. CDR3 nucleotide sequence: TGTGCCAGCAGCTCAACGGGGACCACCTCCTACAATGAGCAGTTCTTC.

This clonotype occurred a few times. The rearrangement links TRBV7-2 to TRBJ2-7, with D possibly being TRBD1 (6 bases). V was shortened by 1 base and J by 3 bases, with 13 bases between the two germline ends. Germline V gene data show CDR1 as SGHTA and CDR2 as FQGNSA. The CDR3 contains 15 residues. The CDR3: CASSLGGHGLYEQYF. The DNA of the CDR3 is TGTGCCAGCAGCTTAGGGGGACATGGTCTCTACGAGCAGTACTTC.

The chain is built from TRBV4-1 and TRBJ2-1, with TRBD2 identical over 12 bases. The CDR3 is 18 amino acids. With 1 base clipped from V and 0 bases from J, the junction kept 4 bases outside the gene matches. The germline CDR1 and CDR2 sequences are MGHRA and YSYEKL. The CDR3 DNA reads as TGCGCCAGCAGCCAAGGGACTAGCGGGATCCTCTCCTACAATGAGCAGTTCTTC. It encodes CASSQGTSGILSYNEQFF.

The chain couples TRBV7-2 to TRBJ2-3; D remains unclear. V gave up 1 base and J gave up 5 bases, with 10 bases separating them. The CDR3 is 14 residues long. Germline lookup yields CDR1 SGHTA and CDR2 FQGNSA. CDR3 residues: CASSLEPWIDTQYF. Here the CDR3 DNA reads TGTGCCAGCAGCTTAGAACCGTGGATAGATACGCAGTATTTT.

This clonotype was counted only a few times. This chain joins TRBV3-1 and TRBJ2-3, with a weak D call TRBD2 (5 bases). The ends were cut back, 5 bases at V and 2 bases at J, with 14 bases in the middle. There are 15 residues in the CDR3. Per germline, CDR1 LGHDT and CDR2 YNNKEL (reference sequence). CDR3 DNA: TGTGCCAGCAGCAGAGGACTGGATTACACAGATACGCAGTATTTT. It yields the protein CASSRGLDYTDTQYF.